This TCR beta chain was obtained from a study of post-analysis software for immune sequencing data. Looking at the study overall: The courses of disease that were included comprised relapsing-remitting, secondary progressive and progressive-relapsing multiple sclerosis. Findings and caveats of the study: Batch-matched samples strongly co-clustered by F measure. Included in a set of roughly 5 TRBV segments more frequent in patients than controls were TRBV5-6, TRBV5-1 and TRBV20-1. Normalized Chao1 diversity was significantly reduced in patients versus controls.

The CDR3 spans 15 residues. V gave up 3 bases and J gave up 2 bases; unmatched junction bases: 4. This clonotype was observed a handful of times. The antigen remains unidentified. Unique molecular identifiers were present in the TCR beta cDNA libraries. TCRdb reanalysed the PCR reads using MiXCR and keeps one entry per CDR3 protein. The sample records approximately 150,000 distinct CDR3 sequences, about 32% being singletons. Sequencing was done on a sample of blood. The receptor comes from a girl aged 10 to 17 with multiple sclerosis. The chain joins TRBV12-3 or TRBV12-4 to TRBJ1-5; TRBD1 matches 7 bases. The CDR3 nucleotides read TGTGCCAGCAGTTTCGCCAGGGGGGGCAATCAGCCCCAGCATTTT. This encodes CASSFARGGNQPQHF.